These 28 T cell receptor beta chains were sequenced from one sample in a study of blood T cells in healthy people across ages (dated by TCRdb to 2015 to 2017). Libraries were prepared through 5' RACE. The sequencer listed for this sample is Illumina HiSeq 2500. A second PCR of about 7 to 12 cycles was run with a J-beta primer mix and a sample-barcoded 5' primer. In TCRdb, the public reads were trimmed at Q25 with fastp and aligned with MiXCR, with productive beta chains retained. Every distinct CDR3 protein forms one entry, paired with its most common genes and DNA. A total of about 1.1 million distinct CDR3 sequences appear in this sample, around two fifths of them only once. Jointly, the top ten make up roughly 14% of the sample. Sample: blood. The receptors originated from a man between 18 and 35 years old in good health.

This clonotype was detected only a few times. The chain combines TRBV9 with TRBJ2-1, with 7 bases fitting TRBD2. Germline-derived CDR1 and CDR2 are SGDLS and YYNGEE. The CDR3 contains 17 residues. The V segment lost 0 bases and the J segment 0 bases; nucleotides outside the gene matches: 6. Here the CDR3 DNA reads TGTGCCAGCAGCGTAGGGGGACTAAGGAGCTCCTACAATGAGCAGTTCTTC. Translated, it gives CASSVGGLRSSYNEQFF.

This chain links TRBV5-1 with TRBJ2-7, with D possibly being TRBD1 or TRBD2 (5 bases each). The J call is in doubt because the DNA end fits TRBJ2-5 better. The CDR3 spans 15 residues. The germline gives CDR1 SGHRS, CDR2 YFSETQ. The DNA for the CDR3 is TGCGCCAGCAGCTTTGTCTCCGGGACCGAAGAGACCCAGTACTTC. Its protein is CASSFVSGTEETQYF.

The gene calls are TRBV11-1 and TRBJ1-1; 10 nucleotides align to TRBD1. With 3 bases clipped from V and 8 bases from J, the junction kept 9 bases outside the gene matches. Germline values: CDR1 SGHAT, CDR2 FQDESV (reference sequence). The CDR3 extends over 15 amino acids. CDR3 loop: CASSLDRGVRVEAFF. CDR3 sequence (DNA): TGTGCCAGCAGCTTGGACAGGGGGGTTCGAGTCGAAGCTTTCTTT.

This chain connects TRBV6-1 to TRBJ2-5; 13 bases agree with TRBD2. Losses at the gene ends were 4 bases for V and 5 bases for J; bases not matched to a gene: 7. Germline CDR1 reads MNHNS; CDR2 reads SASEGT. CDR3 length: 16 amino acids. CDR3 sequence: CASSAGLAGDSETQYF. In DNA form, the CDR3 reads TGTGCCAGCAGTGCAGGACTAGCGGGGGACTCGGAGACCCAGTACTTC.

The V gene is TRBV20-1, the J gene TRBJ1-5, with D possibly TRBD1 on 6 matching bases. In germline, CDR1 is DFQATT, CDR2 SNEGSKA (reference sequence). Trimming left V 6 bases short and J 7 bases short, with 16 bases between. The CDR3 totals 13 residues. The CDR3 loop is CSAAQGSRQPQHF. CDR3 sequence (DNA): TGCAGTGCAGCACAGGGTTCGCGGCAGCCCCAGCATTTT.

The rearrangement links TRBV7-9 to TRBJ1-1; D gene ambiguous. This CDR3 region has 13 residues. Trimming shortened V by 11 bases and J by 0 bases, and 13 bases separated the two germline ends. Germline V gene lookup returns CDR1 SEHNR and CDR2 FQNEAQ (reference sequence). The CDR3 nucleotides read TGTGCCTCCGCTGGGCGGCTGAACACTGAAGCTTTCTTT. Its protein is CASAGRLNTEAFF.

The chain joins TRBV5-1 to TRBJ1-4; D perhaps matches TRBD1 (5 bases). CDR3 length: 14 amino acids. V lost 2 bases, J lost 8 bases, and 13 bases lay in between. Germline V gene sequence: CDR1 SGHRS, CDR2 YFSETQ. CDR3 protein: CASSFGGLGEKLFF. The CDR3 DNA reads TGCGCCAGCAGCTTTGGGGGACTCGGCGAAAAACTGTTTTTT.

This clonotype was observed a handful of times. The rearrangement joins TRBV2 to TRBJ1-5; D gene uncertain. V lost 1 base and J lost 2, with 21 bases in between. Germline loops: CDR1 SNHLY, CDR2 FYNNEI. CDR3 length: 19 amino acids. The CDR3 nucleotides read TGTGCCAGCAGTGAAGGGTTATCTGTCCGGAGCTTAGGCAATCAGCCCCAGCATTTT. This encodes CASSEGLSVRSLGNQPQHF.

Notes on this clonotype: An end of the junction does not agree with germline; a read error may underlie this. The chain has TRBV20-1 and TRBJ1-1; TRBD1 aligns across 8 bases. CDR3 length equals 15 residues. The germline CDR1 and CDR2 sequences are DFQATT and SNEGSKA (reference sequence). CDR3 amino acids: CSARPGRTGNPEAFF. DNA for the CDR3: TGTAGTGCTAGGCCCGGCCGGACAGGGAATCCTGAAGCTTTCTTT.

This clonotype was seen only a few times. The V call is TRBV20-1, the J call TRBJ1-1; no firm D call. CDR3 length equals 11 residues. The V end lost 0 bases, the J end lost 11 bases, and 10 bases lay between the germline ends. From germline, CDR1 is DFQATT and CDR2 SNEGSKA (reference sequence). Here the CDR3 reads CSARDRPEAFF. CDR3 bases: TGCAGTGCTAGAGATCGGCCCGAGGCTTTCTTT.

This chain uses TRBV6-6 with TRBJ1-6, with TRBD1 matching over 10 bases. The CDR3 is made up of 15 amino acids. Germline loops: CDR1 MNHNY, CDR2 SVGAGI (reference sequence). With 4 bases clipped from V and 9 bases from J, the junction kept 6 bases outside the gene matches. The chain's CDR3 is CASSSGQGGGSPLHF. CDR3 coding DNA: TGTGCCAGCAGTTCCGGACAGGGGGGAGGTTCACCCCTCCACTTT.

V gene TRBV19 combines with J gene TRBJ1-1; D unresolved. Trimming shortened V by 9 bases and J by 0 bases, and 17 bases separated the two germline ends. Per the germline V gene, CDR1 is LNHDA and CDR2 is SQIVND (reference sequence). This CDR3 region has 15 residues. CDR3: CASQPSEGLNTEAFF. The DNA of the CDR3 is TGTGCCAGCCAACCCTCGGAGGGATTGAACACTGAAGCTTTCTTT.

J is TRBJ1-1 and V is TRBV5-1; the D gene is possibly TRBD1 (5 bases). The CDR3 sequence is 14 residues long. Trimming shortened V by 2 bases and J by 1 base, and 9 bases separated the two germline ends. CDR1 is SGHRS and CDR2 is YFSETQ in the germline V gene. The CDR3: CASSLQEANTEAFF. For the CDR3, the DNA is TGCGCCAGCAGCTTACAGGAGGCGAACACTGAAGCTTTCTTT.

This clonotype was observed a few times. The gene calls are TRBV6-2 or TRBV6-3 and TRBJ2-5, with D unresolved. The germline V gene encodes CDR1 MNHEY and CDR2 SVGEGT. The ends were cut back, 8 bases at V and 0 bases at J, with 16 bases in the middle. The length of the CDR3 is 15 residues. The CDR3 bases are TGTGCCAGCTCAGGAGCATTAACGTACCAAGAGACCCAGTACTTC. It yields the protein CASSGALTYQETQYF.

The rearrangement uses TRBV4-2 and TRBJ2-5; no definite D call. This CDR3 has 13 residues. The V end was cut by 0 bases, the J end by 10 bases, with 12 bases between. Germline V CDR1 and CDR2: LGHNA, YNFKEQ. The CDR3 spells CASSQERTVVQYF. The CDR3 DNA sequence: TGTGCCAGCAGCCAAGAGCGTACAGTCGTCCAGTACTTC.

This chain links TRBV7-9 with TRBJ2-7; D gene uncertain. Germline lookup yields CDR1 SEHNR and CDR2 FQNEAQ (reference sequence). CDR3 length: 13 amino acids. The CDR3 bases are TGTGCTGGCAGCTCCTCAACCCTCTACGAGCAGTACTTC. It is translated as CAGSSSTLYEQYF.

This clonotype has a handful of counts. This chain connects TRBV10-3 to TRBJ2-5; either TRBD1 or TRBD2 may fit D (5 bases each). Trimming left V 7 bases short and J 2 bases short, with 11 bases between. Germline lookup yields CDR1 ENHRY and CDR2 SYGVKD. This CDR3 is built from 13 residues. Here the CDR3 reads CAINRDGQETQYF. In DNA form, the CDR3 reads TGTGCCATCAACCGGGACGGACAAGAGACCCAGTACTTC.

The chain combines TRBV6-1 with TRBJ2-3; D is uncertain. Germline V CDR1 and CDR2: MNHNS, SASEGT. The CDR3 is 18 residues long. V was clipped by 6 bases and J by 0 bases, with 22 bases between them. In DNA form, the CDR3 reads TGTGCCAGCAGCTCTTTTATAGGGCAGCCAACTAGCACAGATACGCAGTATTTT. This codes for CASSSFIGQPTSTDTQYF.

The rearrangement uses TRBV3-1 and TRBJ2-5; D possibly corresponds to TRBD2 (5 bases). The CDR3 is 12 residues long. Trimming left V 5 bases short and J 11 bases short, with 15 bases between. CDR1 is LGHDT and CDR2 is YNNKEL in the germline V gene (reference sequence). This chain's CDR3 is CASSTAVERQYF. The CDR3 DNA sequence: TGTGCCAGCAGCACAGCGGTGGAAAGGCAGTACTTC.

This sequence joins TRBV25-1 and TRBJ1-4; D is uncertain. This CDR3 has 15 residues. V gave up 3 bases and J gave up 0 bases, with 8 bases separating them. The germline CDR1 and CDR2 sequences are MGHDK and SYGVNS. The CDR3 coding sequence is TGTGCCAGCAGTGAGGGAGAGGCAACTAATGAAAAACTGTTTTTT. Translated: CASSEGEATNEKLFF. The full variable domain, completed using reference TRBV25-1 and TRBJ1-4, is EADIYQTPRYLVIGTGKKITLECSQTMGHDKMYWYQQDPGMELHLIHYSYGVNSTEKGDLSSESTVSRIRTEHFPLTLESARPSHTSQYLCASSEGEATNEKLFFGSGTQLSVL.

This clonotype was observed a few times. CDR3 region: CASSDLFSRQPQHF. The CDR3 DNA follows: TGTGCCAGCAGTGACTTATTCAGCCGACAGCCCCAGCATTTT. V gene TRBV2 combines with J gene TRBJ1-5; D remains ambiguous. The V gene's germline CDR1 is SNHLY and CDR2 FYNNEI. The CDR3 extends over 14 amino acids. V was shortened by 3 bases and J by 7 bases, with 13 bases between the two germline ends.

The chain links TRBV5-6 to TRBJ2-4; D may be TRBD2 (5 bases). Per germline, CDR1 SGHDT and CDR2 YYEEEE. V lost 0 bases, J lost 10 bases, and 14 bases lay in between. This CDR3 has 14 residues. CDR3 sequence (DNA): TGTGCCAGCAGCTTGGGAGGGTACCAGCAGATTCAGTACTTC. Translation gives CASSLGGYQQIQYF. Full variable domain (rest looked up from reference TRBV5-6 and TRBJ2-4): DAGVTQSPTHLIKTRGQQVTLRCSPKSGHDTVSWYQQALGQGPQFIFQYYEEEERQRGNFPDRFSGHQFPNYSSELNVNALLLGDSALYLCASSLGGYQQIQYFGAGTRLSVL.

This clonotype was observed a handful of times. V usage is TRBV12-3 or TRBV12-4 and J usage is TRBJ1-5; TRBD1 aligns across 12 bases. The V gene end was trimmed by 5 bases and the J gene end by 0 bases; junction bases not matched to a gene: 11. CDR3 size: 19 residues. DNA of the CDR3: TGTGCCAGCAGTATGCGGGACAGGGGGCGGGTTGATAGCAATCAGCCCCAGCATTTT. Its protein product is CASSMRDRGRVDSNQPQHF.

The sample holds a few counts of this clonotype. The rearrangement joins TRBV20-1 to TRBJ2-3; 11 bases agree with TRBD2. With 5 bases clipped from V and 3 bases from J, the junction kept 7 bases outside the gene matches. The germline CDR1 and CDR2 sequences are DFQATT and SNEGSKA (reference sequence). This CDR3 has 15 amino acids. CDR3 bases: TGCAGTGCTCCCCTGACTAGCGGGGCGACAGATACGCAGTATTTT. Translation gives CSAPLTSGATDTQYF.

This chain uses TRBV6-2 or TRBV6-3 with TRBJ2-1, with D hard to call. The CDR3 consists of 15 residues. Per the germline V gene, CDR1 is MNHEY and CDR2 is SVGEGT. V dropped 6 bases and J dropped 0 bases, with 12 bases sitting between them. The CDR3 nucleotides read TGTGCCAGCAGCCAAAGGAACCCCTCCTACAATGAGCAGTTCTTC. This encodes CASSQRNPSYNEQFF.

The V and J genes are TRBV6-2 or TRBV6-3 and TRBJ1-1; 8 bases are a match to TRBD1. The CDR3 runs to 16 residues. V lost 5 bases to trimming and J lost 11 bases; unmatched junction nucleotides: 19. The germline V gene encodes CDR1 MNHEY and CDR2 SVGEGT. CDR3 nucleotides: TGTGCCAGCAGTCCCCAAACCGGGACAGGCCGATTATTGGCTTTCTTT. Translating gives CASSPQTGTGRLLAFF.

The CDR3 DNA is TGTGCCAGCTCACTGGGAGCGAGGGAGGAGCAGTTCTTC. This sequence encodes CASSLGAREEQFF. This chain joins TRBV18 and TRBJ2-1; D is possibly TRBD2 (5 bases). The germline V and J ends were trimmed by 4 bases and 10 bases, with 14 bases remaining between them. CDR3 length equals 13 residues. From germline, CDR1 is KGHSH and CDR2 LQKENI. The full variable domain, rest sourced from reference TRBV18 and TRBJ2-1, is NAGVMQNPRHLVRRRGQEARLRCSPMKGHSHVYWYRQLPEEGLKFMVYLQKENIIDESGMPKERFSAEFPKEGPSILRIQQVVRGDSAAYFCASSLGAREEQFFGPGTRLTVL.

V gene TRBV6-5 combines with J gene TRBJ1-2; D uncertain. Per germline, CDR1 MNHEY and CDR2 SVGAGI. Trimming stripped 2 bases from V and 2 bases from J, with 12 bases between. The CDR3 runs 15 residues. Here the CDR3 DNA reads TGTGCCAGCAGTTACCTGAAACAGATCAACTATGGCTACACCTTC. It translates to CASSYLKQINYGYTF.